The entry below describes one T cell receptor (beta chain). The sample belongs to a study of blood T cell repertoires in COVID-19. Study-level information: Researchers got acute and convalescent COVID-19 samples from the United States, Italy and Spain. T cells, B-cell-depleted T cells, or PBMCs supplied cDNA or gDNA.

In the authors' workflow: Reference gene primer amplification in the assay estimated nucleated cell counts. Sequencing used immunoSEQ multiplex PCR; TCRdb keeps in-frame clones, though not all of them. The DNA gave D and trimming, while V, J and clone size come from that table. The sample carries about 300,000 clones, 83% recorded once. Germline trimming cut 10 bases from V and 7 bases from J; bases unmatched to any gene: 10. This CDR3 has 12 residues. Germline-derived CDR1 and CDR2 are MNHEY and SMNVEV (reference sequence). This sequence joins TRBV27 and TRBJ2-7, with 7 bases that match TRBD2. This sequence originates from a woman in her fifties or sixties who had recovered from COVID-19. Sequencing input: peripheral blood. The CDR3 sequence is CATGTTAGEQYF. CDR3 in DNA: TGTGCCACCGGGACTACCGCGGGGGAGCAGTACTTC.